The sequence of this T cell receptor (beta chain) was determined in a study of graft-versus-host responses after intestinal transplantation. Study-wide background: The recipients all started with anti-thymocyte globulin induction and then took tacrolimus and steroids for two to four years. Study-wide findings and caveats: In patients with graft-donor T cell macrochimerism, allograft graft-versus-host to host-versus-graft clonal ratios were high.

Turning to this clone: What it recognizes is unknown.

Only in-frame clones appear in the TCRdb table, and some are missing; sequencing was by immunoSEQ multiplex PCR. The sample consists of about 28,000 clones, approximately 83% of them appearing once. The receptor comes from a human donor who received an intestinal transplant. The sample in question was unstimulated CD8+ T cells sorted from spleen or lymph node cells, obtained before intestinal transplant.

The CDR3: CASSILAHEQFF. The CDR3 nucleotides are TGTGCCAGTAGTATTCTTGCGCATGAGCAGTTCTTC. The chain is built from TRBV19 and TRBJ2-1; no clear D gene. CDR1 is LNHDA and CDR2 is SQIVND in the germline V gene (reference sequence). The germline V and J ends were trimmed by 3 bases and 8 bases, with 8 bases remaining between them. The CDR3 has 12 residues.